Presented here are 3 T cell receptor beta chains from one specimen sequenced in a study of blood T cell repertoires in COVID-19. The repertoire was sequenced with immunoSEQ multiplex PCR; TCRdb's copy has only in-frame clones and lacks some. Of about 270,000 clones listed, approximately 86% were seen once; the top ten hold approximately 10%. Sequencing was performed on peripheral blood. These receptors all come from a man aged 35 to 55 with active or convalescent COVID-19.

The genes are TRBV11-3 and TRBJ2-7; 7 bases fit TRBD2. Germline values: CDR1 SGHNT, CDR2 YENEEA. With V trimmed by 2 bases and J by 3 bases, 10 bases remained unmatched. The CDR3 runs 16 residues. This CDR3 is CASSLRLGGSNYEQYF. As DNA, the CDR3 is TGTGCCAGCAGCTTAAGGTTGGGCGGGAGTAACTACGAGCAGTACTTC.

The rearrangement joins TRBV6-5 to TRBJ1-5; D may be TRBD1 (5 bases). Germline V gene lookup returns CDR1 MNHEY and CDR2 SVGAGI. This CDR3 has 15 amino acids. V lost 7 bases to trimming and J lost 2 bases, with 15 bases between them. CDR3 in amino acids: CASNPITGGNQPQHF. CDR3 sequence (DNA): TGTGCCAGCAACCCAATAACGGGGGGCAATCAGCCCCAGCATTTT.

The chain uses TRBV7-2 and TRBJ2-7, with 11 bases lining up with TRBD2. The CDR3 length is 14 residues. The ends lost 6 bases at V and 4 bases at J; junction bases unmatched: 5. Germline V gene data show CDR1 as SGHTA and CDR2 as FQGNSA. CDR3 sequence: CASRRTSGLYEQYF. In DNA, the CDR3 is TGTGCCAGCAGGCGGACTAGCGGGCTTTACGAGCAGTACTTC.